This record looks at one T cell receptor beta chain sequence and its context. The sample belongs to a study of blood T cell repertoires in COVID-19. Study-level background: The United States, Italy and Spain were the sources of the acute and convalescent COVID-19 samples. Nucleic acid was either cDNA or gDNA, and it came from T cells, B-cell-depleted T cells, or PBMCs.

TCRdb's table, derived via immunoSEQ multiplex PCR, lists solely in-frame clones and lacks some. This table has 250,000 to 300,000 clones, about 85% appearing once. V lost 7 bases, J lost 1 base, and 16 bases lay in between. CDR1 ENHRY and CDR2 SYGVKD come from the germline V gene. The CDR3 loop spans 15 amino acids. The V call is TRBV10-3, the J call TRBJ1-1; a weak D match, TRBD1 (6 bases). This clonotype was obtained from a woman aged 50 to 60 who had recovered from COVID-19. What was sequenced was peripheral blood. Here the CDR3 DNA reads TGTGCCATCAAAGAGTACCCACAGGGGAACACTGAAGCTTTCTTT. Its translation: CAIKEYPQGNTEAFF.